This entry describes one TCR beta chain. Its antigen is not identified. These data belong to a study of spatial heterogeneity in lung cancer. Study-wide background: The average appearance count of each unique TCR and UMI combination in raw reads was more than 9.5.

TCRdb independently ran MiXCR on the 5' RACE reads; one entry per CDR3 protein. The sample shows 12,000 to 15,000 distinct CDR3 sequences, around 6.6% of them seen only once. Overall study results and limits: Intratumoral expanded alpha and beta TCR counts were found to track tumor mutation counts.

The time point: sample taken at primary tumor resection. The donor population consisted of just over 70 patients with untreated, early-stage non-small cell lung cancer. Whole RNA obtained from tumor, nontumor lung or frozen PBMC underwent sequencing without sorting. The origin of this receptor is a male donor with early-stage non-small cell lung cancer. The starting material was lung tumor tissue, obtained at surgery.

CDR3 protein: CASSIQGQGWYGYTF. The CDR3 DNA sequence: TGTGCCAGCAGTATACAGGGACAGGGATGGTATGGCTACACCTTC. J is TRBJ1-2 and V is TRBV27; 9 bases fit TRBD1. Trimming removed 5 bases from V and 5 bases from J; junction bases left unmatched: 9. CDR3 size: 15 residues. The V gene's germline CDR1 is MNHEY and CDR2 SMNVEV (reference sequence).